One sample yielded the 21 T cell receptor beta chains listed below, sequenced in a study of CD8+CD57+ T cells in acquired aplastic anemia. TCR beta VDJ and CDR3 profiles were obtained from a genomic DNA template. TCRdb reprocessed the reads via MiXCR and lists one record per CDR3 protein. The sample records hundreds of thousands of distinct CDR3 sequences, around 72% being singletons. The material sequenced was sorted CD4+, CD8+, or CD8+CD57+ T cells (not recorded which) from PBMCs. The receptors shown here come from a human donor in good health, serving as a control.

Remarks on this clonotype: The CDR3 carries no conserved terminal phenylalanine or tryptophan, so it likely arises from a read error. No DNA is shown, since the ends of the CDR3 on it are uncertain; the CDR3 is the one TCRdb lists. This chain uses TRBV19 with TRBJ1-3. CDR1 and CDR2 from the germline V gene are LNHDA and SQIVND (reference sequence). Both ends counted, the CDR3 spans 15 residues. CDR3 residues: CASSMGQYYGYTIGS.

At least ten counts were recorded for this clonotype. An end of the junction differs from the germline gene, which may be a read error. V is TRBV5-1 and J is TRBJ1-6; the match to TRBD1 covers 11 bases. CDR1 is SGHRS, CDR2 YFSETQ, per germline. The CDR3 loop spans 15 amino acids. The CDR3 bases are TGTGCCAGCAGCTTAGGGGACAGGGGGAATTCACCCCTCCACTTT. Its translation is CASSLGDRGNSPLHF.

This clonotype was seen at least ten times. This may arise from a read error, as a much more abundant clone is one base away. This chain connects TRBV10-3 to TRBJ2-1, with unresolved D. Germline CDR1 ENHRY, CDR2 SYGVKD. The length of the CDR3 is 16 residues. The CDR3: CAVSQVGRSSYNEQFF. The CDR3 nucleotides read TGTGCCGTCAGCCAAGTCGGCCGGAGCTCCTACAATGAGCAGTTCTTC.

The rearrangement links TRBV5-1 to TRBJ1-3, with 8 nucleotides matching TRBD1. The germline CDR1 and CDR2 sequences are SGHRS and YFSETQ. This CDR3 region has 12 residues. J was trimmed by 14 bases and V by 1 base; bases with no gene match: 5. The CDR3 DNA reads TGCGCCAGCAGCTTGTCGGCAGGGGGCTTATATTTT. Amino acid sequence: CASSLSAGGLYF. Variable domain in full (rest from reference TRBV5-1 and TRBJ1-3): KAGVTQTPRYLIKTRGQQVTLSCSPISGHRSVSWYQQTPGQGLQFLFEYFSETQRNKGNFPGRFSGRQFSNSRSEMNVSTLELGDSALYLCASSLSAGGLYFGEGSWLTVV.

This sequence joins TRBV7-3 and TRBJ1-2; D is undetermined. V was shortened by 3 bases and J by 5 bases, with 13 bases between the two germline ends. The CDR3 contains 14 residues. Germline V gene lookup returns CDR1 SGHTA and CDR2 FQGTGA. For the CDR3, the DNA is TGTGCCAGCAGCTTGGGCCCAGAGAGATATGGCTACACCTTC. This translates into CASSLGPERYGYTF.

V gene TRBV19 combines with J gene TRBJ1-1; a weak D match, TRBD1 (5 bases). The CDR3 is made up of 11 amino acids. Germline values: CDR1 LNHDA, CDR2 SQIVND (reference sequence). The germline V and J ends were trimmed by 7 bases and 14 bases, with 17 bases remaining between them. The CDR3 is CASITPGDAFF. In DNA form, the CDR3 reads TGTGCCAGTATAACACCGGGGGATGCCTTCTTT.

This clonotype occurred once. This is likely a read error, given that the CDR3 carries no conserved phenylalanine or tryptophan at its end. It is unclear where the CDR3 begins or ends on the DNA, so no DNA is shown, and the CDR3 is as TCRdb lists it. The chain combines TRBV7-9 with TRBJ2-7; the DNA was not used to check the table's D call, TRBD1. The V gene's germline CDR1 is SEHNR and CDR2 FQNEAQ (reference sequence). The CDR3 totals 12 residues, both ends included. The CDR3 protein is CASSLGRNEEYY.

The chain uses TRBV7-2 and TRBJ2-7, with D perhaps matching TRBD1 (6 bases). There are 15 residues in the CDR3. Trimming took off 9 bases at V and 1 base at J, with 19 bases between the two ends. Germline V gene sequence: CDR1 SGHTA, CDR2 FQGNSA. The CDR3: CASSIWAGESYEQYF. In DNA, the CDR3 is TGTGCCAGTAGTATCTGGGCAGGGGAGTCCTACGAGCAGTACTTC.

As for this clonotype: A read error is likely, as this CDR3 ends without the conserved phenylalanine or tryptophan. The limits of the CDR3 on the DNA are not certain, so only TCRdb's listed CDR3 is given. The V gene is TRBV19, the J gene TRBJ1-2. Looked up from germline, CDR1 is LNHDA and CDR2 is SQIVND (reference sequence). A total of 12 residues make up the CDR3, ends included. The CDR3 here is CASSAGAYDSTL.

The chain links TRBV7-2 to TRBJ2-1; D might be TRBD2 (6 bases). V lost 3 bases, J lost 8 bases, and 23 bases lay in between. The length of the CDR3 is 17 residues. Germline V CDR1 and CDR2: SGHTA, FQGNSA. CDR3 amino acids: CASSLVACTGENYEQFF. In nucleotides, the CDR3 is TGTGCCAGCAGCTTGGTGGCATGCACGGGGGAGAACTATGAGCAGTTCTTC.

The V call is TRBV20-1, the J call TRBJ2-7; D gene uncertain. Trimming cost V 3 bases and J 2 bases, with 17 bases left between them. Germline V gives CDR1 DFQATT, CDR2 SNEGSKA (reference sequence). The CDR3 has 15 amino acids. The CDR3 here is CSASPPRAAAYEQYF. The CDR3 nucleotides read TGCAGTGCTAGCCCTCCTAGGGCTGCAGCCTACGAGCAGTACTTC.

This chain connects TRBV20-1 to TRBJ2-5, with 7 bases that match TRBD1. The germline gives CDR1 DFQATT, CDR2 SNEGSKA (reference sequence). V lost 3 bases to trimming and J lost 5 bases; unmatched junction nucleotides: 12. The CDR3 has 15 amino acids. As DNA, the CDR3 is TGCAGTGCTAGTGGTACGACCGGGACAGATGAGACCCAGTACTTC. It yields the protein CSASGTTGTDETQYF.

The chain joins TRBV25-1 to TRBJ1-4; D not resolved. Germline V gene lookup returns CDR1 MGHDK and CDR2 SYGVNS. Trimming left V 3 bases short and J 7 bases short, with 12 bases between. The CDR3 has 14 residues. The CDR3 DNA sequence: TGTGCCAGCAGTGAGCCGGGTGTCGGTGAAAAACTGTTTTTT. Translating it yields CASSEPGVGEKLFF.

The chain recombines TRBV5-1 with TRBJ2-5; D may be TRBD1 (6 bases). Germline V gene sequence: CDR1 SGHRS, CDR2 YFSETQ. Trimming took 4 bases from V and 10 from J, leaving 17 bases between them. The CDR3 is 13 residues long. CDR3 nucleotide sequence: TGCGCCAGCAGCCAAGGAAGCGGACAGAACCAGTACTTC. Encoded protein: CASSQGSGQNQYF.

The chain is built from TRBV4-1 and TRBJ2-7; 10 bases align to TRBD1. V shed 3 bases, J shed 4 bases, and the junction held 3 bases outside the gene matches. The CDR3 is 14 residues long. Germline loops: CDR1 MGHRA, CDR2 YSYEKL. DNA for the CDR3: TGCGCCAGCAGCCAGACGGGACAGGGGTACGAGCAGTACTTC. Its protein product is CASSQTGQGYEQYF.

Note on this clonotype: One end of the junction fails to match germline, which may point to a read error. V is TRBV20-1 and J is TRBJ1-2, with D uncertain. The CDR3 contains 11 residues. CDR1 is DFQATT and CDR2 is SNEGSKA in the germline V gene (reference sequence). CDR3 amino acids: CSASTESNYAF. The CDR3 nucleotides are TGCAGTGCTAGTACGGAGAGTAACTATGCCTTC.

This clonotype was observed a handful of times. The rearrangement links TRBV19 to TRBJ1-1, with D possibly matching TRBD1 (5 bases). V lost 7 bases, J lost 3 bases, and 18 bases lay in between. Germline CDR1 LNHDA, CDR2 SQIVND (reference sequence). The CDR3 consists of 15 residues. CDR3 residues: CASTPGWGMDTEAFF. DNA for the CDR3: TGTGCCAGTACCCCGGGGTGGGGGATGGACACTGAAGCTTTCTTT.

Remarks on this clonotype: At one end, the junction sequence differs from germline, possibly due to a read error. The CDR3, as DNA: TGTGCCAGCAGCCACGCAGGGGACGCTCAAGCCTTC. Translating gives CASSHAGDAQAF. The V gene is TRBV7-3, the J gene TRBJ2-7; D is perhaps TRBD1 (6 bases). Germline CDR1 and CDR2: SGHTA and FQGTGA. The CDR3 is 12 amino acids.

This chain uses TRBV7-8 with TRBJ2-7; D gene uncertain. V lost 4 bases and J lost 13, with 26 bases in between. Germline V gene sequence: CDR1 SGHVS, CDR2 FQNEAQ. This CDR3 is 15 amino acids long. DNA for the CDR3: TGTGCCAGCAGCTCCACGGACCAGTTCGCCGAGCAGTACTACTTC. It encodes CASSSTDQFAEQYYF.

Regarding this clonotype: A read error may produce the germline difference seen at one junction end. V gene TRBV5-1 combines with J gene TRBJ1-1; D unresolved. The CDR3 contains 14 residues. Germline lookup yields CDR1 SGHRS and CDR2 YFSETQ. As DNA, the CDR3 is TGTGCCAGCAGTGTTCGATACTCGAACACTGAAGCTTTCTTT. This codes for CASSVRYSNTEAFF.

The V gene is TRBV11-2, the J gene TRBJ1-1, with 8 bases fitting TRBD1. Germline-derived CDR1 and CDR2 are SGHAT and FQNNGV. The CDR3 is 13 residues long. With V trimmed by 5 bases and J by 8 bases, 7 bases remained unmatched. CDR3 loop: CASSGQGAYEAFF. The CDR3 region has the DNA TGTGCCAGCAGCGGACAGGGAGCCTACGAAGCTTTCTTT.